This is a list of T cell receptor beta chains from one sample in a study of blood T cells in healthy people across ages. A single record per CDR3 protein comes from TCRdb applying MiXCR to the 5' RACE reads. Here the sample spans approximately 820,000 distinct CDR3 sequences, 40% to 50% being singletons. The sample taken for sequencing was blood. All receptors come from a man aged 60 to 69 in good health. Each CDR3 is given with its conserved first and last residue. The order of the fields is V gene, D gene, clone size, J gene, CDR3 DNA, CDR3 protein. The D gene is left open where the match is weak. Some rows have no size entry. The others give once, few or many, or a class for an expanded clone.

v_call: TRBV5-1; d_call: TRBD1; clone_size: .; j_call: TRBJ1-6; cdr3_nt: TGCGCCAGCAGCTACGGACAGGGGGCAAGCTCCTATAATTCACCCCTCCACTTT; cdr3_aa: CASSYGQGASSYNSPLHF
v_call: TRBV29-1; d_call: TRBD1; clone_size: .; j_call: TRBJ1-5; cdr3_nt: TGCAGCGTTGAGGTTTCGGGACAGCCTAATCAGCCCCAGCATTTT; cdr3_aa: CSVEVSGQPNQPQHF
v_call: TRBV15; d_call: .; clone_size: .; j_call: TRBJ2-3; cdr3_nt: TGTGCCACCAGCATAGCTTTGGAGGCGACAGATACGCAGTATTTT; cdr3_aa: CATSIALEATDTQYF
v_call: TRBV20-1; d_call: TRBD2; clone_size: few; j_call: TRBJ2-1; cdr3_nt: TGCAGTGCTAGTGAGGGACTAGCGGGCCTTAATGAGCAGTTCTTC; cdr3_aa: CSASEGLAGLNEQFF
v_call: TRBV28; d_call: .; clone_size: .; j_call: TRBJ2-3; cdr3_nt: TGTGCCAGCAGTTCTCTGGCTAAGGGCAGCACAGATACGCAGTATTTT; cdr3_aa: CASSSLAKGSTDTQYF
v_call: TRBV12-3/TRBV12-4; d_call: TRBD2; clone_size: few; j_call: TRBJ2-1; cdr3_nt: TGTGCCAGCACCCTATCCAGCCTAGCGGGGACGGGTGAGCAGTTCTTC; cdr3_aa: CASTLSSLAGTGEQFF
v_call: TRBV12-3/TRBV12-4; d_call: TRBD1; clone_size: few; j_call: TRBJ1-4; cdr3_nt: TGTGCCAGCAGAAAGACAGGGGGCGCGGAAAAACTGTTTTTT; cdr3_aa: CASRKTGGAEKLFF
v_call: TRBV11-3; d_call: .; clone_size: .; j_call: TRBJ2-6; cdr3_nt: TGTGTCAGCAGCTTCAAGGGTGGGGCTGGGGCCAACGTCCTGACTTTC; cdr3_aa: CVSSFKGGAGANVLTF
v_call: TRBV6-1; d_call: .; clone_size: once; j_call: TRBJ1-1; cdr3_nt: TGTGCCAGCATCAGGGGTGGCAGCTGGGGGACTGAAGCTTTCTTT; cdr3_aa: CASIRGGSWGTEAFF
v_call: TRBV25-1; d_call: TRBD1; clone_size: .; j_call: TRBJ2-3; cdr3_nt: TGTGCCACCACTAACTCCGGACAGGGGGGCACAGATACGCAGTATTTT; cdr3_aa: CATTNSGQGGTDTQYF
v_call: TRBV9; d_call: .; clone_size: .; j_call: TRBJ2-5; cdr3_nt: TGTGCCAGCAGCGGAGGGGCCAAAAAGACCCAGTACTTC; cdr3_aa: CASSGGAKKTQYF
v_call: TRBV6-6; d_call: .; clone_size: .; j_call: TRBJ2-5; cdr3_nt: TGTACCAGCAGTTGGAGGCAAGAGACCCAGTACTTC; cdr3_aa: CTSSWRQETQYF
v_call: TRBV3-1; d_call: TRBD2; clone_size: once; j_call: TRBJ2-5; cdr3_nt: TGTGCCAGCAGCCTGGGGGGCAGCGGGAGTAACCAAGAGACCCAGTACTTC; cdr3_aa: CASSLGGSGSNQETQYF
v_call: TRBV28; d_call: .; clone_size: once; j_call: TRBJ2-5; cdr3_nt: TGTGCCAGCAGTTTATCGTGGGTTCCTGGCGGGGATATTGGAGAGACCCAGTACTTC; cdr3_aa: CASSLSWVPGGDIGETQYF
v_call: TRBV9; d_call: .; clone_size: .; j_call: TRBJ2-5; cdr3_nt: TGTGCCAGCAGCGTAGGGTCCCCGGGGCAAGAGACCCAGTACTTC; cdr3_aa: CASSVGSPGQETQYF
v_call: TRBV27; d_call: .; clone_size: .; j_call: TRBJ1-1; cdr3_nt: TGTGCCAGCAGTTTATCGGGGAGTTGGACTGAAGCTTTCTTT; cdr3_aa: CASSLSGSWTEAFF
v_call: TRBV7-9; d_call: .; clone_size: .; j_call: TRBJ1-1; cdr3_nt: TGTGCCAGCACCCTCGGCGACAGTGAAGCTTTCTTT; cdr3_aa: CASTLGDSEAFF
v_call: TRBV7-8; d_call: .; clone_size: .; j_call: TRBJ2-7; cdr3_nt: TGTGCCAGCAGCTCCGATGAGGGCCGCAGCCGGCAGTACTTC; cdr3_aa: CASSSDEGRSRQYF
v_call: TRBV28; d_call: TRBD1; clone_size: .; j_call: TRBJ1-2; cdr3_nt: TGTGCCAGTGGGGACAGGGAAACTTACCCCTATAGCTACACCTTC; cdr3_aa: CASGDRETYPYSYTF
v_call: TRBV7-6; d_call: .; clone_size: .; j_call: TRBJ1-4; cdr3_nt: TGTGCCGGCAGCCCGGGCCCTAATGAAAAACTGTTTTTT; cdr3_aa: CAGSPGPNEKLFF
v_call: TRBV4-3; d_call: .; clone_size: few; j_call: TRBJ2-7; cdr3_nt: TGCGCCAGCAGCCATGGGGGCGGAGGATCCTACGAGCAGTACTTC; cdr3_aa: CASSHGGGGSYEQYF
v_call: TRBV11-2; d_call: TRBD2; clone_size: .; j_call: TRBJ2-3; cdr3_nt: TGTGCCAGCAGCTTATCTGGCGGGGGAGGCCAAGATACGCAGTATTTT; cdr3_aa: CASSLSGGGGQDTQYF
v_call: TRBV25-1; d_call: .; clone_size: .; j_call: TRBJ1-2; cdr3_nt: TGTGCCAGCAGAGGGGACTCCTGGGGGAATGGCTACACCTTC; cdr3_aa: CASRGDSWGNGYTF
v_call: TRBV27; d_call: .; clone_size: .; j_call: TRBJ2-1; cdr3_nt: TGTGCCAGCAGTAGAGGATATGAGCAGTTCTTC; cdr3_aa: CASSRGYEQFF
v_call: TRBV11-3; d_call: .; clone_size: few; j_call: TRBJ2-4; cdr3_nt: TGTGCCAGCAGCTCGACAGAAAACATTCAGTACTTC; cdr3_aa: CASSSTENIQYF
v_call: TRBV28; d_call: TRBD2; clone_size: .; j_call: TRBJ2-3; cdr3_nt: TGTGCCAGCCTGGCTAGCGGTACAGATACGCAGTATTTT; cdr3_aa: CASLASGTDTQYF
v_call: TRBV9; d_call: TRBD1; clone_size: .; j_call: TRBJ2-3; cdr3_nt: TGTGCCAGCAGCGGGACAGGGACGGCCGATACGCAGTATTTT; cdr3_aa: CASSGTGTADTQYF
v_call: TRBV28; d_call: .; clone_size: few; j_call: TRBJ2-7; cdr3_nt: TGTGCCAGCAGCAAAAACCTTGGGGCCTACGAGCAGTACTTC; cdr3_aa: CASSKNLGAYEQYF
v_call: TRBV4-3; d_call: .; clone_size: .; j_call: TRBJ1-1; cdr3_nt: TGCGCCAGCAGCCAAGATCGGGCCTCCCATCGGGCTTTCTTT; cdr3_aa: CASSQDRASHRAFF
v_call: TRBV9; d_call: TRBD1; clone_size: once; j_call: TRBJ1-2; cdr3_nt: TGTGCCAGCAGCGTAGACAGGGGGTGGTATGGCTACACCTTC; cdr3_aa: CASSVDRGWYGYTF
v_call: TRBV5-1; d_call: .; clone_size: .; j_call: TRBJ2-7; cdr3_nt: TGCGCCAGCAGCTTGGGAGGTGGGGGTAAAGAGCAGTACTTC; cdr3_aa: CASSLGGGGKEQYF
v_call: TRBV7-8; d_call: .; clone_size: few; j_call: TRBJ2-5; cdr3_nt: TGTGCCAGCAGCCTACGAACAGGGACCGCGCCGAGGCAGTACTTC; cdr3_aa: CASSLRTGTAPRQYF
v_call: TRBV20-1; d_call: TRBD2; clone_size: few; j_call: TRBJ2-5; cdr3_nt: TGCAGTGCTAGTAGCGGGGGCTCTCCGGGGGAGACCCAGTACTTC; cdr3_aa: CSASSGGSPGETQYF
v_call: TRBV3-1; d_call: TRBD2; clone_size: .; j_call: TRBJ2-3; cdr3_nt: TGTGCCAGCAGCCAAGGGCGGACTAGTTTGTCAGATACGCAGTATTTT; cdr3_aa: CASSQGRTSLSDTQYF
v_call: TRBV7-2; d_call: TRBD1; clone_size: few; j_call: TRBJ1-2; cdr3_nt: TGTGCCAGCAGCTTAGCCGGACAGGGTTATGGCTACACCTTC; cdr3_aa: CASSLAGQGYGYTF
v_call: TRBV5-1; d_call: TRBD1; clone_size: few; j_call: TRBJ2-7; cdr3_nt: TGCGCCAGCAGCATCGGACAGGCGCCCTACGAGCAGTACTTC; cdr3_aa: CASSIGQAPYEQYF